This TCR beta chain was sequenced for a study of T cell repertoires in cytomegalovirus infection. Study-wide results and limits: Clonotype analysis showed dominance of the ex vivo response by HLA-C-restricted CMV-specific TCR beta clonotypes.

A single record per CDR3 protein comes from TCRdb applying MiXCR to the reads. The sample has 300,000 to 400,000 distinct CDR3 sequences; more than 8% are singletons. This clonotype was seen repeatedly, ten times or more. Antigen specificity is unknown. Germline V gives CDR1 SGHTA, CDR2 FQGNSA. The CDR3 length is 15 residues. V lost 5 bases to trimming and J lost 7 bases; unmatched junction nucleotides: 5. The origin of this receptor is a human donor in good health (CMV status not recorded). Some clones in this sample may be carry-over from other donors' samples. This rearrangement joins TRBV7-2 to TRBJ2-1; 13 nucleotides match TRBD2. Sequences were obtained from PBMCs. CDR3 sequence reads: CASSRTSGGANEQFF. The CDR3 DNA reads as TGTGCCAGCAGCCGCACTAGCGGGGGGGCAAATGAGCAGTTCTTC.